Shown below are 10 T cell receptor beta chains from a single sample sequenced in a study of blood T cell repertoires in COVID-19. The method was immunoSEQ multiplex PCR; TCRdb's version includes in-frame clones alone and lacks a portion of them. The sample lists 200,000 to 250,000 clones; approximately 84% were seen once. Sequencing was performed on peripheral blood. All receptors derive from a woman of 80 years or more with acute or convalescent COVID-19.

V is TRBV5-1 and J is TRBJ2-3, with D possibly being TRBD2 (6 bases). Trimming took 1 base from V and 2 from J, leaving 11 bases between them. Germline CDR1 and CDR2: SGHRS and YFSETQ. This CDR3 is 15 amino acids long. The DNA for the CDR3 is TGCGCCAGCAGCTTGAATGCGGGGACCACAGATACGCAGTATTTT. Its protein product is CASSLNAGTTDTQYF. Looking up the rest from reference TRBV5-1 and TRBJ2-3 gives the full variable domain: KAGVTQTPRYLIKTRGQQVTLSCSPISGHRSVSWYQQTPGQGLQFLFEYFSETQRNKGNFPGRFSGRQFSNSRSEMNVSTLELGDSALYLCASSLNAGTTDTQYFGPGTRLTVL.

The chain employs TRBV6-6 and TRBJ1-1; no firm D call. The germline V and J ends were trimmed by 5 bases and 1 base, with 29 bases remaining between them. The CDR3 runs 20 residues. Germline CDR1 reads MNHNY; CDR2 reads SVGAGI (reference sequence). The DNA for the CDR3 is TGTGCCAGCAGTCGACGATTTGGCCAGGCGCTAAATCCGAGGAACACTGAAGCTTTCTTT. Protein sequence: CASSRRFGQALNPRNTEAFF.

The rearrangement links TRBV4-3 to TRBJ2-1, with a weak D call TRBD1 (6 bases). V dropped 0 bases and J dropped 0 bases, with 12 bases sitting between them. The CDR3 totals 17 residues. The V gene's germline CDR1 is LGHNA and CDR2 YSLEER. The CDR3 coding sequence is TGCGCCAGCAGCCAAGATAGGGACATAGACTCCTACAATGAGCAGTTCTTC. The encoded protein is CASSQDRDIDSYNEQFF.

This clone was recorded only once. V and J are TRBV11-2 and TRBJ2-7; 8 bases are shared with TRBD1. This CDR3 is 15 amino acids long. CDR1 and CDR2 (germline): SGHAT, FQNNGV. V dropped 4 bases and J dropped 2; count of bases not matched to a gene: 7. DNA of the CDR3: TGTGCCAGCAGCTCCGGGACAGGTTTTACCTACGAGCAGTACTTC. Encoded protein: CASSSGTGFTYEQYF.

The rearrangement joins TRBV29-1 to TRBJ2-7, with a possible D match to TRBD1 (5 bases). Trimming removed 4 bases at V and 3 bases at J, with 10 bases between. From germline, CDR1 is SQVTM and CDR2 ANQGSEA. The CDR3 loop spans 12 amino acids. CDR3 region: CSVVVTDYEQYF. CDR3 nucleotide sequence: TGCAGCGTTGTCGTGACAGACTACGAGCAGTACTTC.

The chain joins TRBV4-2 to TRBJ1-4, with 7 positions matching TRBD1. J lost 5 bases, V lost 4 bases, and 7 bases had no gene match. Germline lookup yields CDR1 LGHNA and CDR2 YNFKEQ. The CDR3 is 15 residues long. CDR3 region: CASSRAGQANEKLFF. In nucleotides, the CDR3 is TGTGCCAGCAGCCGGGCCGGACAGGCAAATGAAAAACTGTTTTTT.

This chain joins TRBV19 and TRBJ2-4, with TRBD2 identical over 7 bases. CDR1 and CDR2 (germline): LNHDA, SQIVND (reference sequence). This CDR3 has 18 residues. The ends lost 5 bases at V and 3 bases at J; junction bases unmatched: 16. CDR3 sequence reads: CASSVPRIRSGGKNIQYF. The CDR3 region has the DNA TGTGCCAGTAGTGTCCCCCGCATCCGATCGGGGGGCAAAAACATTCAGTACTTC.

The sample holds a few counts of this clone. The rearrangement uses TRBV6-5 and TRBJ1-6; D is possibly TRBD1 (5 bases). The V end lost 2 bases, the J end lost 9 bases, and 17 bases lay between the germline ends. Germline CDR1 is MNHEY and CDR2 is SVGAGI. The CDR3 loop spans 16 amino acids. The CDR3 DNA follows: TGTGCCAGCAGTTACGGGGCAGGGTACAAGTTTTCACCCCTCCACTTT. Its translation is CASSYGAGYKFSPLHF.

V and J are TRBV6-2 or TRBV6-3 and TRBJ1-1; 7 bases fit TRBD1. Trimming at V came to 5 bases and at J to 4 bases, leaving 7 bases not matched to a gene. The CDR3 has 14 amino acids. Germline loops: CDR1 MNHEY, CDR2 SVGEGT. CDR3 DNA sequence: TGTGCCAGCAGTACCTCCCAGGGGGGCACTGAAGCTTTCTTT. This encodes CASSTSQGGTEAFF.

V usage is TRBV7-2 and J usage is TRBJ1-5, with D uncertain. The germline V and J ends were trimmed by 2 bases and 3 bases, with 8 bases remaining between them. CDR1 and CDR2 (germline): SGHTA, FQGNSA. The CDR3 is 14 amino acids. CDR3 amino acids: CASSLPGSNQPQHF. The CDR3, as DNA: TGTGCCAGCAGCTTACCGGGTTCCAATCAGCCCCAGCATTTT.